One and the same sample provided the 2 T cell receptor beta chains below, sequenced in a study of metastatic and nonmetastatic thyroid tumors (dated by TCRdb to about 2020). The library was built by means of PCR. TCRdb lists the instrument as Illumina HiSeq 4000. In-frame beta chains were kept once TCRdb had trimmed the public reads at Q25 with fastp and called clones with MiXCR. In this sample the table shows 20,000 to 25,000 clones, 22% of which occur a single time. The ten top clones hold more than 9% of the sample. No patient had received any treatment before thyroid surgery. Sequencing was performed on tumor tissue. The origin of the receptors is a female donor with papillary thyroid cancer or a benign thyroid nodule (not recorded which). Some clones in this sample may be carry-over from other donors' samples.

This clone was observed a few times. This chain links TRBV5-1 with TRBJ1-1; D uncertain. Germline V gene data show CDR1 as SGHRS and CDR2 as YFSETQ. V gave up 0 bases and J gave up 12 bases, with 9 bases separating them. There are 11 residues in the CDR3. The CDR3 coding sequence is TGCGCCAGCAGCTTGGGAGTGGGAACTTTCTTT. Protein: CASSLGVGTFF.

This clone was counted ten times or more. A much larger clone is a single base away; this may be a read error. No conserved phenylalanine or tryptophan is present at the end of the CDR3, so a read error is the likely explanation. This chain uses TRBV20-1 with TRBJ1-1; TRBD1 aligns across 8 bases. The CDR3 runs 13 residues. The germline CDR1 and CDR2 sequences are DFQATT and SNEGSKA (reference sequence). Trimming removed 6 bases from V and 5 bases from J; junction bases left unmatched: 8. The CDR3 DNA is TGCAGTGCAAGACAGGGGCTTAGTACTGAAGCTTTCCTT. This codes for CSARQGLSTEAFL.